This TCR beta chain was retrieved from a study of OX40 agonist ivuxolimab in advanced cancers. As for the study in general: Enrolled patients in dose escalation had cancers that were hepatocellular carcinoma, melanoma, renal cell or head and neck cancer. General observations from the study: Low clonal expansion, among the lowest seen, marked partial responders at 0.1-3.0 mg/kg. Within 6 weeks, CD4+ and CD8+ blood T cells expanded clonally at 0.1 to 3.0 mg/kg.

The CDR3 is 16 amino acids. Germline assignment: CDR1 SGHRS and CDR2 YFSETQ. Anyone with autoimmune disease history or systemic immunosuppression was excluded. In the case of this clone: The target antigen is unknown.

Only in-frame clones appear in the TCRdb table, and some are missing; sequencing was by immunoSEQ multiplex PCR. The table has 69,000 or so clones, about nine tenths seen once. The TCR comes from an adult with an advanced solid tumor such as melanoma, head and neck, liver or kidney cancer. This chain uses TRBV5-1 with TRBJ2-5; 12 nucleotides align to TRBD2. The end of the DNA fits TRBJ2-7 better, so the J call may be wrong. The source material was CD4+ or CD8+ T cells sorted from blood, sampled in a trial of the OX40 agonist ivuxolimab. Written as DNA, the CDR3 is TGCGCCAGCAGTTACCGGACTAGCGGGGAGCCCTACGAGCAGTACTTC. Protein product: CASSYRTSGEPYEQYF.